Below are 24 T cell receptor beta chains sequenced from a single sample in a study of vaccination and CD4 T cells after COVID-19. Treatment given: roughly ten-day PBMC culture with coronavirus spike peptide pools or control peptides (ViraFEST assay). For these TCRs, the target antigens are not known. The Oncomine TCR Beta short-read assay was what sequenced the DNA obtained from cultured CD4+ T cells. TCRdb ran MiXCR on the PCR reads and lists one entry per CDR3 protein. Among over 15,000 distinct CDR3 sequences listed, over 45% were seen once. The sequencing sample was made of CD4+ T cells from blood, cultured in vitro. All receptors derive from a human donor who had recovered from COVID-19.

The chain has TRBV12-3 or TRBV12-4 and TRBJ2-2, with TRBD1 matching over 7 bases. V shed 1 base and J 7 bases; nucleotides not matched to a gene: 6. This CDR3 contains 15 residues. The CDR3: CASSLERGPSGELFF. CDR3 bases: TGTGCCAGCAGTTTAGAGAGGGGGCCGAGCGGGGAGCTGTTTTTT.

This clonotype came up a few times. This chain joins TRBV12-3 or TRBV12-4 and TRBJ1-1; maybe TRBD1 (5 bases). The germline V and J ends were trimmed by 5 bases and 7 bases, with 17 bases remaining between them. The CDR3 contains 14 residues. CDR3: CASSGEGSWSEAFF. The DNA for the CDR3 is TGTGCCAGCAGTGGGGAGGGGTCATGGAGTGAAGCTTTCTTT.

J is TRBJ2-5 and V is TRBV18; D is undetermined. CDR3 size: 14 residues. V was clipped by 0 bases and J by 1 base, with 6 bases between them. Germline CDR1 KGHSH, CDR2 LQKENI. CDR3 nucleotides: TGTGCCAGCTCACCACCGGGATTCCAAGAGACCCAGTACTTC. Translation gives CASSPPGFQETQYF. Using reference TRBV18 and TRBJ2-5 for the parts outside the CDR3, the full variable domain is NAGVMQNPRHLVRRRGQEARLRCSPMKGHSHVYWYRQLPEEGLKFMVYLQKENIIDESGMPKERFSAEFPKEGPSILRIQQVVRGDSAAYFCASSPPGFQETQYFGPGTRLLVL.

This clonotype was found a few times. The chain employs TRBV19 and TRBJ1-2; 11 nucleotides line up with TRBD1. Germline CDR1 reads LNHDA; CDR2 reads SQIVND (reference sequence). This CDR3 spans 17 amino acids. The V gene end was trimmed by 7 bases and the J gene end by 5 bases; junction bases not matched to a gene: 15. The CDR3 sequence is CASTDPGQGAMGYGYTF. For the CDR3, the DNA is TGTGCCAGTACCGACCCCGGACAGGGGGCAATGGGTTATGGCTACACCTTC.

This clonotype was counted between two and nine times. The chain couples TRBV21-1 to TRBJ1-2; the table's D gene call, TRBD1, was not cross checked with the DNA. TRBV21-1 is annotated as a pseudogene. The CDR3 sequence is 16 residues long. The CDR3 DNA follows: TGTGCCAGCAGCAAAAAGATGACAGGCCCTGGGGCTGGCTACACCTTC. It codes for CASSKKMTGPGAGYTF.

The genes are TRBV5-8 and TRBJ2-6; no firm D call. The germline V and J ends were trimmed by 2 bases and 0 bases, with 9 bases remaining between them. CDR3 length: 16 amino acids. Germline-derived CDR1 and CDR2 are SGHTS and YDEGEE. CDR3 protein: CASSFPAFSGANVLTF. The CDR3 DNA follows: TGTGCCAGCAGCTTTCCAGCCTTCTCTGGGGCCAACGTCCTGACTTTC.

This clonotype turned up a few times. The CDR3 protein is CASSQTTTDRMNTEAFF. The CDR3 coding sequence is TGTGCCAGCAGTCAGACTACGACGGACAGGATGAACACTGAAGCTTTCTTT. The chain employs TRBV12-3 or TRBV12-4 and TRBJ1-1; 7 bases align to TRBD1. J lost 0 bases, V lost 5 bases, and 12 bases had no gene match. CDR3 length: 17 amino acids.

V and J are TRBV11-2 and TRBJ1-4; 8 bases agree with TRBD1. Germline V gives CDR1 SGHAT, CDR2 FQNNGV. The CDR3 is 15 residues long. J was trimmed by 3 bases and V by 6 bases; bases with no gene match: 6. DNA for the CDR3: TGTGCCAGCAGGAGGGGACAGGCAGCTAATGAAAAACTGTTTTTT. It encodes CASRRGQAANEKLFF.

This clonotype was detected only once. One junction end disagrees with the germline gene, perhaps due to a read error. This chain joins TRBV10-3 and TRBJ1-1; TRBD1 is a possible D gene (6 bases). There are 12 residues in the CDR3. Germline V CDR1 and CDR2: ENHRY, SYGVKD. This chain's CDR3 is CAVRTANTEAFF. The CDR3 DNA sequence: TGTGCCGTCAGGACAGCGAACACTGAAGCTTTCTTT.

The chain combines TRBV6-1 with TRBJ1-6, with D uncertain. Germline V gives CDR1 MNHNS, CDR2 SASEGT. The V and J ends lost 8 bases and 7 bases respectively, with 12 bases between them. This CDR3 has 13 amino acids. The CDR3 region is CASRRDWNSPLHF. As DNA, the CDR3 is TGTGCCAGCCGTAGGGATTGGAATTCACCCCTCCACTTT.

The chain recombines TRBV24-1 with TRBJ1-2; D is undetermined. Germline V gene sequence: CDR1 KGHDR, CDR2 SFDVKD. The CDR3 is 17 residues long. V was clipped by 0 bases and J by 4 bases, with 17 bases between them. The CDR3: CATSDLIKWRELYGYTF. DNA for the CDR3: TGTGCCACCAGTGATTTGATCAAGTGGCGGGAACTCTATGGCTACACCTTC.

The J gene is TRBJ2-7, the V gene TRBV7-2; a weak D match, TRBD2 (6 bases). The V end lost 1 base, the J end lost 7 bases, and 17 bases lay between the germline ends. The CDR3 is 15 amino acids. CDR1 is SGHTA and CDR2 is FQGNSA in the germline V gene. In DNA, the CDR3 is TGTGCCAGCAGCTTAGGAGTGGGGCTAGCGAGTGAGCAGTACTTC. Amino acids: CASSLGVGLASEQYF. The full variable domain, in which reference TRBV7-2 and TRBJ2-7 provide the parts outside the CDR3, is GAGVSQSPSNKVTEKGKDVELRCDPISGHTALYWYRQSLGQGLEFLIYFQGNSAPDKSGLPSDRFSAERTGGSVSTLTIQRTQQEDSAVYLCASSLGVGLASEQYFGPGTRLTVT.

This chain uses TRBV7-9 with TRBJ2-7, with 8 nucleotides matching TRBD1. Germline-derived CDR1 and CDR2 are SEHNR and FQNEAQ (reference sequence). CDR3 length: 14 amino acids. Losses at the gene ends were 2 bases for V and 7 bases for J; bases not matched to a gene: 7. CDR3 loop: CASSLTQGVGEQYF. CDR3 nucleotides: TGTGCCAGCAGCTTAACACAGGGGGTAGGGGAGCAGTACTTC. Full variable domain (rest looked up from reference TRBV7-9 and TRBJ2-7): DTGVSQNPRHKITKRGQNVTFRCDPISEHNRLYWYRQTLGQGPEFLTYFQNEAQLEKSRLLSDRFSAERPKGSFSTLEIQRTEQGDSAMYLCASSLTQGVGEQYFGPGTRLTVT.

Only a few counts were recorded for this clonotype. The chain uses TRBV5-4 and TRBJ1-1; D is perhaps TRBD1 (5 bases). The CDR3 runs to 15 residues. The V end was cut by 4 bases, the J end by 5 bases, with 18 bases between. Germline CDR1 and CDR2: SGHNT and YYREEE (reference sequence). The CDR3: CASSPAGRGGTEAFF. The CDR3 DNA sequence: TGTGCCAGCAGCCCGGCTGGTAGGGGAGGGACTGAAGCTTTCTTT.

The V and J genes are TRBV12-3 or TRBV12-4 and TRBJ2-7; 7 positions agree with TRBD2. V lost 3 bases to trimming and J lost 3 bases; unmatched junction nucleotides: 11. The CDR3 is 16 amino acids. CDR3 sequence reads: CASSLIIRTRDYEQYF. The CDR3 region has the DNA TGTGCCAGCAGTTTGATAATAAGGACTAGAGACTACGAGCAGTACTTC.

The rearrangement uses TRBV29-1 and TRBJ1-1; no clear D. The germline V and J ends were trimmed by 3 bases and 0 bases, with 8 bases remaining between them. The V gene's germline CDR1 is SQVTM and CDR2 ANQGSEA. This CDR3 region has 13 residues. CDR3 residues: CSVEGRMNTEAFF. The CDR3 DNA follows: TGCAGCGTTGAGGGCAGAATGAACACTGAAGCTTTCTTT.

The chain links TRBV20-1 to TRBJ2-1; 8 positions match TRBD2. The CDR3 spans 14 residues. CDR1 and CDR2 from the germline V gene are DFQATT and SNEGSKA (reference sequence). The trim removed 3 bases at V and 4 bases at J, leaving 5 bases unmatched. Here the CDR3 reads CSASGGGIYNEQFF. The CDR3 DNA is TGCAGTGCTAGCGGGGGGGGGATTTACAATGAGCAGTTCTTC.

The chain couples TRBV7-3 to TRBJ2-1; 8 bases map to TRBD1. The CDR3 is 14 amino acids. Trimming removed 4 bases from V and 3 bases from J; junction bases left unmatched: 2. In germline, CDR1 is SGHTA, CDR2 FQGTGA. CDR3 coding DNA: TGTGCCAGCAGCTCACAGGGGGGCTACAATGAGCAGTTCTTC. Its protein product is CASSSQGGYNEQFF.

This clonotype was counted only a few times. V is TRBV20-1 and J is TRBJ1-2, with 9 bases fitting TRBD1. Per germline, CDR1 DFQATT and CDR2 SNEGSKA (reference sequence). This CDR3 is built from 16 residues. V dropped 3 bases and J dropped 3; count of bases not matched to a gene: 11. CDR3 region: CSASPGQGAGDYGYTF. CDR3 bases: TGCAGTGCTAGCCCGGGACAGGGAGCTGGAGACTATGGCTACACCTTC.

This chain links TRBV5-3 with TRBJ2-7, with D perhaps TRBD1 (5 bases). TRBV5-3 is reported as an ORF; its role is uncertain. With 8 bases removed from V and 2 bases from J, the gap between germline ends came to 8 bases. The CDR3 runs to 11 residues. The CDR3 loop reads CARDIAYEQYF. DNA for the CDR3: TGTGCCAGGGACATAGCCTACGAGCAGTACTTC.

This clonotype was seen only a few times. The genes are TRBV27 and TRBJ2-7, with a tentative D call TRBD1 (7 bases). The germline gives CDR1 MNHEY, CDR2 SMNVEV (reference sequence). The CDR3 has 14 residues. V shed 4 bases and J shed 0 bases, with 10 bases lying between them. This CDR3 is CASSSGGYSYEQYF. The CDR3 DNA follows: TGTGCCAGCAGTTCAGGGGGGTACTCCTACGAGCAGTACTTC.

This clonotype has a single count. V usage is TRBV19 and J usage is TRBJ1-1, with D perhaps matching TRBD1 (5 bases). CDR3 size: 13 residues. Trimming removed 4 bases at V and 3 bases at J, with 9 bases between. The V gene's germline CDR1 is LNHDA and CDR2 SQIVND (reference sequence). The CDR3 DNA reads TGTGCCAGTAGTACGGAGGGGTACACTGAAGCTTTCTTT. The encoded protein is CASSTEGYTEAFF.

The chain joins TRBV6-5 to TRBJ1-1; D unclear. V was trimmed by 4 bases and J by 3 bases, leaving 15 bases between them. Germline V gives CDR1 MNHEY, CDR2 SVGAGI. CDR3 length: 15 amino acids. CDR3 nucleotides: TGTGCCAGCAGTTTTCAGCCGTATGCGGACACTGAAGCTTTCTTT. It specifies CASSFQPYADTEAFF.

A few counts support this clonotype. The chain links TRBV4-3 to TRBJ1-6; possible D gene TRBD1, 5 bases. Germline V CDR1 and CDR2: LGHNA, YSLEER. V dropped 2 bases and J dropped 7 bases, with 12 bases sitting between them. This CDR3 is built from 15 residues. The CDR3 region is CASSQQRDGNSPLHF. The CDR3 nucleotides read TGCGCCAGCAGCCAACAACGGGACGGGAATTCACCCCTCCACTTT.